The 24 T cell receptor beta chains given below trace back to one sample, sequenced in a study of blood T cell repertoires in COVID-19. Libraries were prepared by immunoSEQ multiplex PCR; TCRdb keeps only in-frame clonotypes and omits some of them. The sample carries about 75,000 clones, almost 90% recorded once. Sequenced input: peripheral blood. The source is a human donor in a cohort sampled during active COVID-19.

The genes are TRBV7-8 and TRBJ2-5, with 10 bases matching TRBD2. The V gene's germline CDR1 is SGHVS and CDR2 FQNEAQ. The CDR3 has 17 residues. V lost 0 bases to trimming and J lost 7 bases; unmatched junction nucleotides: 11. The CDR3 DNA is TGTGCCAGCAGCTTAGCCTTAGGGAGCGGGAGGGCCTCGACCCAGTACTTC. This sequence encodes CASSLALGSGRASTQYF.

The gene calls are TRBV27 and TRBJ2-7; TRBD1 is a possible D gene (6 bases). CDR1 and CDR2 (germline): MNHEY, SMNVEV (reference sequence). This CDR3 is built from 16 residues. The V end was cut by 3 bases, the J end by 0 bases, with 15 bases between. The CDR3 sequence is CASSFLSTGISYEQYF. CDR3 sequence (DNA): TGTGCCAGCAGTTTCCTTAGTACAGGGATCTCCTACGAGCAGTACTTC.

V gene TRBV9 combines with J gene TRBJ2-3, with D unresolved. The CDR3 totals 12 residues. Germline-derived CDR1 and CDR2 are SGDLS and YYNGEE. Trimming cost V 4 bases and J 2 bases, with 5 bases left between them. CDR3 in DNA: TGTGCCAGCAGCTCAGACACAGATACGCAGTATTTT. Protein product: CASSSDTDTQYF. The full variable domain, completed using reference TRBV9 and TRBJ2-3, is DSGVTQTPKHLITATGQRVTLRCSPRSGDLSVYWYQQSLDQGLQFLIQYYNGEERAKGNILERFSAQQFPDLHSELNLSSLELGDSALYFCASSSDTDTQYFGPGTRLTVL.

This rearrangement joins TRBV27 to TRBJ1-2, with D perhaps TRBD1 (5 bases). Germline V gives CDR1 MNHEY, CDR2 SMNVEV (reference sequence). V lost 8 bases and J 2 bases, leaving 6 bases between the germline ends. CDR3 length: 11 residues. CDR3: CASGQNYGYTF. The CDR3 DNA reads TGTGCCAGCGGACAAAACTATGGCTACACCTTC.

V and J are TRBV3-1 (or the pseudogene TRBV3-2) and TRBJ2-2; 8 bases map to TRBD2. This CDR3 is built from 14 residues. The germline gives CDR1 LGHDT, CDR2 YNNKEL (reference sequence). Trimming at V came to 5 bases and at J to 5 bases, leaving 4 bases not matched to a gene. CDR3 residues: CASSVGTRTGELFF. As DNA, the CDR3 is TGTGCCAGCAGCGTCGGGACTAGAACCGGGGAGCTGTTTTTT.

The rearrangement links TRBV11-2 to TRBJ1-6; 7 bases are a match to TRBD1. Looked up from germline, CDR1 is SGHAT and CDR2 is FQNNGV. The CDR3 length is 17 residues. After removal of 5 bases from V and 0 bases from J, the junction contained 7 bases not matched to a gene. In nucleotides, the CDR3 is TGTGCCAGCAGCCCAACAGGGGATAGCTCCTATAATTCACCCCTCCACTTT. This gives the protein CASSPTGDSSYNSPLHF.

V usage is TRBV28 and J usage is TRBJ2-3; TRBD2 matches at 7 bases. V was clipped by 3 bases and J by 0 bases; unmatched bases: 9. The germline gives CDR1 MDHEN, CDR2 SYDVKM. The CDR3 consists of 17 residues. The CDR3 sequence: CASSFATSKYSTDTQYF. The CDR3 DNA is TGTGCCAGCAGTTTTGCGACTAGCAAATATAGCACAGATACGCAGTATTTT.

V and J are TRBV18 and TRBJ1-6; D is unresolved. Looked up from germline, CDR1 is KGHSH and CDR2 is LQKENI. The germline V and J ends were trimmed by 3 bases and 7 bases, with 16 bases remaining between them. This CDR3 contains 16 residues. CDR3 bases: TGTGCCAGCTCACCTGAGGTTGCCTCGGGGAATTCACCCCTCCACTTT. It codes for CASSPEVASGNSPLHF.

V is TRBV13 and J is TRBJ2-5; 10 nucleotides line up with TRBD1. V shed 8 bases and J 4 bases; nucleotides not matched to a gene: 7. The CDR3 is made up of 14 amino acids. CDR1 and CDR2 (germline): PRHDT, FYEKMQ (reference sequence). CDR3 bases: TGTGCCAGCTCCGGGACAGGGGCAAGAGAGACCCAGTACTTC. Residues: CASSGTGARETQYF.

The chain couples TRBV7-9 to TRBJ1-4; perhaps TRBD1 as D (6 bases). Trimming pared 5 bases from V and 7 bases from J, leaving 23 bases between. Germline V gene sequence: CDR1 SEHNR, CDR2 FQNEAQ (reference sequence). The CDR3 runs to 17 residues. CDR3 sequence (DNA): TGTGCCAGCAGCCCTCCCGGGACAACCGAAAACGGTGAAAAACTGTTTTTT. Translated, it gives CASSPPGTTENGEKLFF. The variable domain in full, completed from reference TRBV7-9 and TRBJ1-4, reads DTGVSQNPRHKITKRGQNVTFRCDPISEHNRLYWYRQTLGQGPEFLTYFQNEAQLEKSRLLSDRFSAERPKGSFSTLEIQRTEQGDSAMYLCASSPPGTTENGEKLFFGSGTQLSVL.

The V call is TRBV6-2 or TRBV6-3, the J call TRBJ2-2, with a possible D match to TRBD2 (6 bases). V lost 6 bases and J lost 8, with 19 bases in between. The length of the CDR3 is 15 residues. The germline V gene has CDR1 MNHEY and CDR2 SVGEGT. CDR3 amino acids: CASSPPGLPVGELFF. For the CDR3, the DNA is TGTGCCAGCAGCCCTCCGGGACTCCCAGTAGGGGAGCTGTTTTTT.

The chain uses TRBV14 and TRBJ2-7, with 8 bases lining up with TRBD1. The CDR3 has 13 amino acids. After removal of 6 bases from V and 5 bases from J, the junction contained 6 bases not matched to a gene. The germline V gene has CDR1 SGHDN and CDR2 FVKESK. The chain's CDR3 is CASRNQGAHEQYF. CDR3 coding DNA: TGTGCCAGCAGAAACCAGGGGGCCCACGAGCAGTACTTC. Variable domain in full (rest from reference TRBV14 and TRBJ2-7): EAGVTQFPSHSVIEKGQTVTLRCDPISGHDNLYWYRRVMGKEIKFLLHFVKESKQDESGMPNNRFLAERTGGTYSTLKVQPAELEDSGVYFCASRNQGAHEQYFGPGTRLTVT.

The chain recombines TRBV2 with TRBJ2-5, with a tentative D call TRBD2 (6 bases). The CDR3 has 15 residues. Trimming removed 2 bases from V and 5 bases from J, with 15 bases in between. Germline CDR1 and CDR2: SNHLY and FYNNEI. CDR3 coding DNA: TGTGCCAGCAGTGAAAGGGAGACTAGTGTTGAGACCCAGTACTTC. Its protein product is CASSERETSVETQYF.

This clone was seen once. CDR3 nucleotide sequence: TGTGCCAGCAGTTTTGGAGGAACGGTTTCATACAATGAGCAGTTCTTC. It translates to CASSFGGTVSYNEQFF. This chain uses TRBV27 with TRBJ2-1; a possible D gene is TRBD2 (5 bases). The V gene's germline CDR1 is MNHEY and CDR2 SMNVEV (reference sequence). The V end was cut by 3 bases, the J end by 4 bases, with 16 bases between. This CDR3 spans 16 amino acids.

V and J are TRBV6-5 and TRBJ2-7; 8 bases fit TRBD1. Germline V gives CDR1 MNHEY, CDR2 SVGAGI. There are 14 residues in the CDR3. Trimming at V came to 3 bases and at J to 3 bases, leaving 4 bases not matched to a gene. The CDR3, as DNA: TGTGCCAGCAGTTATACAGGGGGTGACTACGAGCAGTACTTC. This translates into CASSYTGGDYEQYF.

The gene calls are TRBV7-3 and TRBJ2-1, with D perhaps TRBD2 (6 bases). This CDR3 comprises 18 residues. Per germline, CDR1 SGHTA and CDR2 FQGTGA. Trimming took off 1 base at V and 0 bases at J, with 16 bases between the two ends. The CDR3 sequence: CASSLRSASESSYNEQFF. The DNA of the CDR3 is TGTGCCAGCAGCTTAAGATCGGCTAGCGAAAGCTCCTACAATGAGCAGTTCTTC.

The chain is built from TRBV19 and TRBJ2-7; D ambiguous. Germline V CDR1 and CDR2: LNHDA, SQIVND (reference sequence). The CDR3 runs to 13 residues. The V end was cut by 5 bases, the J end by 0 bases, with 8 bases between. The CDR3 region is CASSAGPSYEQYF. In DNA form, the CDR3 reads TGTGCCAGTAGTGCAGGTCCCTCCTACGAGCAGTACTTC.

This rearrangement joins TRBV9 to TRBJ1-2; 12 nucleotides match TRBD1. V shed 3 bases, J shed 4 bases, and the junction held 7 bases outside the gene matches. Germline CDR1 and CDR2: SGDLS and YYNGEE. CDR3 length: 16 residues. DNA of the CDR3: TGTGCCAGCAGCGCCGACGGGACAGGGGGCGTCTATGGCTACACCTTC. Translated, it gives CASSADGTGGVYGYTF.

The rearrangement uses TRBV2 and TRBJ2-3; 8 bases align to TRBD2. The germline V gene has CDR1 SNHLY and CDR2 FYNNEI. CDR3 size: 14 residues. With 4 bases clipped from V and 14 bases from J, the junction kept 14 bases outside the gene matches. The DNA for the CDR3 is TGTGCCAGCAGTGGGGATAGCGGGAACCTTATCCGGTATTTT. Amino acids: CASSGDSGNLIRYF.

V usage is TRBV5-6 and J usage is TRBJ2-7; 12 positions match TRBD1. V was pared by 4 bases and J by 7 bases, with 9 bases of the junction left unmatched. The CDR3 runs to 15 residues. Germline CDR1 and CDR2: SGHDT and YYEEEE. In nucleotides, the CDR3 is TGTGCCAGCAGCCCCGGGACAGGGGGCAATTCTGAGCAGTACTTC. It is translated as CASSPGTGGNSEQYF.

The chain has TRBV7-9 and TRBJ1-2; TRBD1 aligns across 8 bases. The CDR3 sequence is 14 residues long. The J segment lost 1 base and the V segment lost 7 bases, leaving 5 bases of the junction unmatched. Germline assignment: CDR1 SEHNR and CDR2 FQNEAQ (reference sequence). DNA of the CDR3: TGTGCCAGCACCCTGACAGGGGATAACTATGGCTACACCTTC. This gives the protein CASTLTGDNYGYTF.

The rearrangement joins TRBV10-3 to TRBJ2-1, with D perhaps TRBD2 (5 bases). Germline CDR1 ENHRY, CDR2 SYGVKD. The CDR3 extends over 16 amino acids. V lost 8 bases and J lost 0, with 17 bases in between. The CDR3 reads CAIGVGLSSSYNEQFF. The DNA for the CDR3 is TGTGCCATCGGCGTCGGACTTTCGAGCTCCTACAATGAGCAGTTCTTC.

The chain has TRBV5-6 and TRBJ2-5, with TRBD1 matching 8 bases. Germline CDR1 SGHDT, CDR2 YYEEEE. The CDR3 covers 15 residues. Germline trimming cut 4 bases from V and 2 bases from J; bases unmatched to any gene: 7. The CDR3 nucleotides are TGTGCCAGCAGCACTATGACAGGGGATCAAGAGACCCAGTACTTC. It encodes CASSTMTGDQETQYF.

The J gene is TRBJ1-1, the V gene TRBV29-1, with 7 positions matching TRBD1. This CDR3 has 15 amino acids. The ends lost 1 base at V and 2 bases at J; junction bases unmatched: 7. The germline V gene encodes CDR1 SQVTM and CDR2 ANQGSEA. CDR3 nucleotides: TGCAGCGTTGAAGTGGTGGGGACAGATAACACTGAAGCTTTCTTT. Encoded protein: CSVEVVGTDNTEAFF.